This paragraph reports one TCR beta chain. The antigen is undetermined. Germline V lookup: CDR1 LGHNT, CDR2 FRNRAP. The CDR3 is 13 residues long. The data stem from a study of T cells expressing NK-cell markers. Notes on the study in general: Once again these clonotypes came out on top in the CD3+CD56-NKG2C+ fraction of several donors. Nothing established the HCMV specificity of expanded NKG2C+ T cell clones.

TCR beta cDNA was generated via 5'RACE template switching incorporating UMIs. Reprocessing the 5' RACE reads, TCRdb reports a single entry for every CDR3 protein and omits DNA. Its listing shows 200,000 to 300,000 distinct CDR3 sequences. Sequencing was done on a sample of blood T cells: a sorted CD56 or NKG2C T cell subset, CD4+ or CD8+ T cells, or bulk PBMC T cells (not recorded which). The J gene is TRBJ2-1, the V gene TRBV12-5. This TCR derives from a man younger than 30 in good health. CDR3 in amino acids: CASGLTIYNEQFF.